Presented here are 21 T cell receptor beta chains from one specimen sequenced in a study of blood T cells in healthy people across ages. A J-beta primer mix and a sample-barcoded 5' primer were used in a second PCR of about 7 to 12 cycles. From the 5' RACE reads, TCRdb called clonotypes with MiXCR, one entry per CDR3 protein. The sample includes hundreds of thousands of distinct CDR3 sequences, roughly half of them seen just once. The specimen was blood. These receptors were collected from a woman aged 80 or over in good health.

This clonotype appeared a few times. This clone may be a read error of a much larger clone one base away. The chain couples TRBV6-1 to TRBJ2-5; 9 nucleotides line up with TRBD2. This CDR3 region has 19 residues. Germline V gives CDR1 MNHNS, CDR2 SASEGT. The ends lost 6 bases at V and 11 bases at J; junction bases unmatched: 28. Here the CDR3 reads CASRSGGWGLVGAYNEQYF. Written as DNA, the CDR3 is TGTGCCAGCAGGAGCGGGGGGTGGGGACTAGTCGGGGCCTACAATGAGCAGTACTTC.

This clonotype was recorded many times. The chain employs TRBV3-1 and TRBJ2-7, with D perhaps TRBD1 (6 bases). Germline V gives CDR1 LGHDT, CDR2 YNNKEL (reference sequence). The CDR3 has 18 amino acids. Trimming cost V 0 bases and J 1 base, with 19 bases left between them. The DNA of the CDR3 is TGTGCCAGCAGCCAAGATCTCGAGGACAGAGTATTATCCTACGAGCAGTACTTC. Its translation: CASSQDLEDRVLSYEQYF.

The gene calls are TRBV5-6 and TRBJ1-5; tentatively, D is TRBD1 (5 bases). Deletions cut 4 bases from V and 1 base from J, with 18 bases between. The CDR3 runs to 17 residues. CDR1 is SGHDT and CDR2 is YYEEEE in the germline V gene. The CDR3 region has the DNA TGTGCCAGCAGCCATACTACCGAGGGACTGAGCAATCAGCCCCAGCATTTT. Amino acids: CASSHTTEGLSNQPQHF.

The chain joins TRBV18 to TRBJ2-5; weak D call: TRBD1 (6 bases). The V gene lost 3 bases and the J gene lost 2 bases, with 16 bases spanning the gap. This CDR3 is 16 amino acids long. Germline V lookup: CDR1 KGHSH, CDR2 LQKENI. In DNA form, the CDR3 reads TGTGCCAGCTCACCCCGCTCTGCAGGGGTTCAAGAGACCCAGTACTTC. Amino acid sequence: CASSPRSAGVQETQYF.

CDR3 in DNA: TGCGCCAGCAGCCAAGATGGGGCCCTAGCGGGAGAGGTTAGGGATACGCAGTATTTT. It yields the protein CASSQDGALAGEVRDTQYF. V and J are TRBV4-3 and TRBJ2-3; the match to TRBD2 covers 10 bases. Per germline, CDR1 LGHNA and CDR2 YSLEER. The J segment lost 6 bases and the V segment lost 0 bases, leaving 15 bases of the junction unmatched. The CDR3 totals 19 residues.

V usage is TRBV20-1 and J usage is TRBJ2-5, with D possibly TRBD2 on 6 matching bases. With 6 bases removed from V and 7 bases from J, the gap between germline ends came to 21 bases. The length of the CDR3 is 14 residues. Germline CDR1 reads DFQATT; CDR2 reads SNEGSKA (reference sequence). The DNA of the CDR3 is TGCAGTGCCGACGATGGGACTCAAAAGGGGACCCAGTACTTC. Its translation is CSADDGTQKGTQYF.

This clonotype was found many times. This sequence may be a read error, since a much larger clone differs from it by one base. The genes are TRBV2 and TRBJ2-1; D remains unclear. The J call is uncertain, as TRBJ2-7 better fits the DNA end. CDR1 SNHLY and CDR2 FYNNEI come from the germline V gene. The CDR3 totals 11 residues. The CDR3 sequence: CASSSYNEQYF. The CDR3 DNA is TGTGCCAGCAGCTCCTACAATGAGCAGTACTTC.

This clonotype was detected ten times or more. This chain connects TRBV7-9 to TRBJ2-1, with D perhaps matching TRBD2 (6 bases). This CDR3 contains 15 residues. Trimming left V 3 bases short and J 9 bases short, with 18 bases between. CDR1 and CDR2 (germline): SEHNR, FQNEAQ (reference sequence). CDR3 DNA: TGTGCCAGCAGCTTGGGGGAGGTTGTTAAGGGTGAGCAGTTCTTC. Translated: CASSLGEVVKGEQFF.

The J gene is TRBJ2-2, the V gene TRBV5-1; weak D call: TRBD2 (5 bases). The V end lost 6 bases, the J end lost 4 bases, and 13 bases lay between the germline ends. CDR3 length: 14 residues. The germline CDR1 and CDR2 sequences are SGHRS and YFSETQ. CDR3 sequence (DNA): TGCGCCAGCAAATCCTCCAGCGGCACCGGGGAGCTGTTTTTT. This codes for CASKSSSGTGELFF.

For this clonotype: This may be a read error: a much more frequent sequence differs by one nucleotide. The chain employs TRBV4-1 and TRBJ2-1, with a possible D match to TRBD1 (5 bases). The CDR3 consists of 13 residues. Germline V CDR1 and CDR2: MGHRA, YSYEKL. The CDR3 protein is CAGSQEPRDEQFF. CDR3 sequence (DNA): TGCGCCGGCAGCCAAGAACCCAGGGATGAGCAGTTCTTC.

This chain joins TRBV29-1 and TRBJ2-7; D is possibly TRBD1 or TRBD2 (5 bases each). The length of the CDR3 is 13 residues. Germline V CDR1 and CDR2: SQVTM, ANQGSEA. Trimming left V 4 bases short and J 2 bases short, with 12 bases between. CDR3 DNA sequence: TGCAGCGTTGCGCCAGGGAGACCCTACGAGCAGTACTTC. It encodes CSVAPGRPYEQYF.

There are many counts of this clonotype. This chain links TRBV12-3 or TRBV12-4 with TRBJ2-1, with 8 bases lining up with TRBD1. The V gene end was trimmed by 7 bases and the J gene end by 0 bases; junction bases not matched to a gene: 5. The CDR3 has 15 amino acids. CDR3 in DNA: TGTGCCAGCAAGCTTGGACAGGGCTCCTACAATGAGCAGTTCTTC. This sequence encodes CASKLGQGSYNEQFF.

This clonotype appeared once. This chain joins TRBV5-4 and TRBJ2-5, with D unresolved. The V gene lost 1 base and the J gene lost 0 bases, with 7 bases spanning the gap. This CDR3 contains 14 residues. Per germline, CDR1 SGHNT and CDR2 YYREEE (reference sequence). This chain's CDR3 is CASSLKAYQETQYF. CDR3 nucleotides: TGTGCCAGCAGCTTGAAGGCATACCAAGAGACCCAGTACTTC.

This clonotype was seen ten or more times. This rearrangement joins TRBV20-1 to TRBJ2-7, with 11 bases aligning to TRBD2. CDR3 length equals 14 residues. V was clipped by 7 bases and J by 2 bases; unmatched bases: 7. CDR1 is DFQATT, CDR2 SNEGSKA, per germline (reference sequence). The CDR3 protein is CSVDSGRETYEQYF. CDR3 coding DNA: TGCAGTGTTGATAGCGGGAGGGAAACCTACGAGCAGTACTTC.

The rearrangement links TRBV29-1 to TRBJ2-7; D remains ambiguous. The end of the DNA fits TRBJ2-5 better, so the J call may be wrong. The CDR3 is made up of 12 amino acids. From germline, CDR1 is SQVTM and CDR2 ANQGSEA. CDR3 in amino acids: CSVEYMGETQYF. DNA of the CDR3: TGCAGCGTTGAGTACATGGGAGAGACCCAGTACTTC.

There are many counts of this clonotype. This sequence joins TRBV20-1 and TRBJ1-6; 9 nucleotides match TRBD1. The CDR3 extends over 14 amino acids. With V trimmed by 5 bases and J by 3 bases, 2 bases remained unmatched. Germline CDR1 reads DFQATT; CDR2 reads SNEGSKA (reference sequence). The CDR3 here is CSAGDRVYNSPLHF. Written as DNA, the CDR3 is TGCAGTGCTGGGGACAGGGTCTATAATTCACCCCTCCACTTT.

The rearrangement uses TRBV20-1 and TRBJ1-5; D call uncertain. The CDR3 spans 13 residues. V was pared by 3 bases and J by 4 bases, with 10 bases between. Germline V gene lookup returns CDR1 DFQATT and CDR2 SNEGSKA (reference sequence). This CDR3 is CSASVLGNQPQHF. The DNA of the CDR3 is TGCAGTGCTAGTGTTTTGGGGAATCAGCCCCAGCATTTT.

This clonotype has a single count. The CDR3 protein is CASRPFFGGYNEQFF. CDR3 sequence (DNA): TGCGCCAGCAGACCATTCTTTGGGGGCTACAATGAGCAGTTCTTC. This chain joins TRBV5-1 and TRBJ2-1; possibly TRBD1 or TRBD2 for D (5 bases each). CDR3 size: 15 residues. The germline V gene has CDR1 SGHRS and CDR2 YFSETQ. With 5 bases removed from V and 3 bases from J, the gap between germline ends came to 15 bases.

In regard to this clonotype: Since a much larger clone is just one base distant, this may be a read error. This rearrangement joins TRBV7-9 to TRBJ2-1; D may be TRBD2 (6 bases). The germline CDR1 and CDR2 sequences are SEHNR and FQNEAQ (reference sequence). The CDR3 runs 14 residues. The CDR3 is CASGLELAVNEQFF. Written as DNA, the CDR3 is TGTGCCAGCGGCTTAGAACTAGCTGTCAATGAGCAGTTCTTC.

The table lists this clonotype with a few counts. V usage is TRBV12-3 or TRBV12-4 and J usage is TRBJ1-1, with unresolved D. V lost 7 bases, J lost 8 bases, and 17 bases lay in between. This CDR3 has 13 residues. The CDR3 DNA reads as TGTGCCAGCAATTCGAAGCCGGGATCCGAAGCTTTCTTT. It yields the protein CASNSKPGSEAFF.

This clonotype has at least ten counts. The rearrangement uses TRBV28 and TRBJ2-3, with a tentative D call TRBD1 (5 bases). The CDR3 consists of 14 residues. V lost 2 bases and J 2 bases, leaving 8 bases between the germline ends. Germline V gene sequence: CDR1 MDHEN, CDR2 SYDVKM. In DNA form, the CDR3 reads TGTGCCAGCAGTTTAGGGGCTACCACAGATACGCAGTATTTT. It encodes CASSLGATTDTQYF.